Listed below are T cell receptor beta chains from one sample, sequenced in a study of T-cell reconstitution after alpha-beta-depleted transplantation in children. TCRdb independently ran MiXCR on the PCR reads; one entry per CDR3 protein. This table has around 340,000 distinct CDR3 sequences, 13% appearing once. The material was PBMCs, obtained from the stem cell graft. The source is a human donor who donated a stem cell graft to a child with Fanconi anemia. CDR3s include the opening cysteine and the closing phenylalanine or tryptophan. Each record gives: clone size, D gene, V gene, J gene, CDR3 protein, CDR3 DNA. A D gene is named only where the DNA matches it firmly. Clone size is shown for a subset of rows, as once, few, many or a class of expanded clone.

-	TRBD1	TRBV5-1	TRBJ2-2	CASSLMTGQTGELFF	TGCGCCAGCAGCCTTATGACAGGGCAAACCGGGGAGCTGTTTTTT
-	-	TRBV30	TRBJ2-6	CAWSPRQSSGANVLTF	TGTGCCTGGAGTCCCAGACAGAGCTCTGGGGCCAACGTCCTGACTTTC
-	TRBD2	TRBV7-6	TRBJ2-1	CASSLVGLAGEQFF	TGTGCCAGCAGCTTAGTGGGACTAGCGGGTGAGCAGTTCTTC
many	-	TRBV5-5	TRBJ2-1	CASSHVEGTEQFF	TGTGCCAGCAGCCATGTAGAGGGGACTGAGCAGTTCTTC
few	-	TRBV4-2	TRBJ1-2	CASSHISLELDNYGYTF	TGTGCCAGCAGCCACATCAGCCTGGAGTTGGATAACTATGGCTACACCTTC
-	-	TRBV15	TRBJ2-2	CATPRSNRDGTGELFF	TGTGCCACCCCCAGAAGTAACAGAGATGGGACCGGGGAGCTGTTTTTT
-	TRBD2	TRBV5-1	TRBJ2-3	CASSLGLAGGDTQYF	TGCGCCAGCAGCTTGGGACTAGCGGGGGGAGATACGCAGTATTTT
few	TRBD1	TRBV28	TRBJ1-2	CASMDRANYGYTF	TGTGCCAGCATGGACAGGGCTAACTATGGCTACACCTTC
few	-	TRBV7-2	TRBJ1-1	CASSHPGTGKAFF	TGTGCCAGCAGCCATCCCGGGACCGGGAAAGCTTTCTTT
few	-	TRBV30	TRBJ2-5	CAWNPGASRETQYF	TGTGCCTGGAACCCCGGGGCTAGTCGAGAGACCCAGTACTTC
many	-	TRBV7-2	TRBJ1-2	CASSYGVRAQEGYTF	TGTGCCAGCAGCTATGGGGTCAGGGCTCAGGAAGGCTACACCTTC
many	-	TRBV10-3	TRBJ2-2	CAITDRRENTGELFF	TGTGCCATCACCGACAGGCGAGAGAACACCGGGGAGCTGTTTTTT
-	-	TRBV20-1	TRBJ2-7	CSARPQGKLDEQYF	TGCAGTGCTAGACCCCAGGGGAAACTCGACGAGCAGTACTTC
few	-	TRBV24-1	TRBJ2-3	CATSDATGWGTDTQYF	TGTGCCACCAGTGACGCAACAGGGTGGGGCACAGATACGCAGTATTTT
-	-	TRBV2	TRBJ2-1	CASIQGQNSYNEQFF	TGTGCCAGCATACAGGGACAAAACTCCTACAATGAGCAGTTCTTC
many	-	TRBV5-6	TRBJ2-3	CASSPRWSTDTQYF	TGTGCCAGCAGCCCCCGGTGGAGCACAGATACGCAGTATTTT
-	-	TRBV4-1	TRBJ1-1	CASMSPANTEAFF	TGCGCCAGCATGAGCCCGGCGAACACTGAAGCTTTCTTT
-	-	TRBV4-2	TRBJ1-1	CASSQDPPPGIEGPEAFF	TGTGCCAGCAGCCAAGATCCACCACCGGGCATCGAGGGTCCTGAAGCTTTCTTT
many	-	TRBV12-3/TRBV12-4	TRBJ2-2	CASSFLATGELFF	TGTGCCAGCAGTTTTCTAGCAACCGGGGAGCTGTTTTTT
-	-	TRBV18	TRBJ2-5	CASSPLLSETQYF	TGTGCCAGCTCACCGTTACTGTCGGAGACCCAGTACTTC
-	TRBD1	TRBV29-1	TRBJ1-1	CSVEDRRATGGNTEAFF	TGCAGCGTTGAAGATCGCAGGGCGACAGGGGGCAACACTGAAGCTTTCTTT
-	-	TRBV20-1	TRBJ2-7	CSARGWGSSYEQYF	TGCAGTGCTAGAGGGTGGGGGAGCTCCTACGAGCAGTACTTC
few	-	TRBV2	TRBJ2-5	CASDGGSQETQYF	TGTGCCAGCGACGGTGGGAGCCAAGAGACCCAGTACTTC
-	TRBD1	TRBV7-6	TRBJ2-6	CASSLSGGAGANVLTF	TGTGCCAGCAGCCTGTCAGGGGGCGCTGGGGCCAACGTCCTGACTTTC
many	TRBD1	TRBV24-1	TRBJ2-2	CATEPTGDTGELFF	TGTGCCACCGAGCCCACAGGGGACACCGGGGAGCTGTTTTTT
-	-	TRBV29-1	TRBJ1-1	CSARIWGDAEAFF	TGCAGCGCCCGGATCTGGGGTGACGCTGAAGCTTTCTTT
few	TRBD2	TRBV9	TRBJ2-1	CASSVEWTSAEQFF	TGTGCCAGCAGCGTAGAATGGACTAGCGCTGAGCAGTTCTTC
-	-	TRBV29-1	TRBJ2-4	CSVGGRGKGNIQYF	TGCAGCGTTGGAGGAAGAGGGAAAGGAAACATTCAGTACTTC
few	-	TRBV4-3	TRBJ2-6	CASSQVLRVGANVLTF	TGCGCCAGCAGCCAAGTCCTCCGCGTTGGGGCCAACGTCCTGACTTTC
few	TRBD1	TRBV29-1	TRBJ1-1	CSVLGGGTEAFF	TGCAGCGTTCTAGGGGGCGGAACTGAAGCTTTCTTT
-	-	TRBV5-1	TRBJ1-2	CASMDLYGYTF	TGCGCCAGCATGGATCTTTATGGCTACACCTTC
-	-	TRBV7-9	TRBJ2-1	CASSWATGTRSYNEQFF	TGTGCCAGCAGCTGGGCAACAGGGACCCGGTCCTACAATGAGCAGTTCTTC
-	-	TRBV7-9	TRBJ2-2	CASSLQGIDAGELFF	TGTGCCAGCAGCTTACAGGGTATAGATGCCGGGGAGCTGTTTTTT
-	-	TRBV3-1	TRBJ2-1	CASSLQGGGGEQFF	TGTGCCAGCAGCCTCCAGGGGGGAGGGGGTGAGCAGTTCTTC
few	-	TRBV27	TRBJ2-2	CASSKGRSNGELFF	TGTGCCAGCAGCAAGGGACGTAGTAATGGGGAGCTGTTTTTT
few	-	TRBV3-1	TRBJ2-7	CASSLSGYYEQYF	TGTGCCAGCAGCCTTTCGGGGTACTACGAGCAGTACTTC
-	TRBD1	TRBV6-5	TRBJ1-2	CASSSRDRGDGYTF	TGTGCCAGCAGTTCCAGGGACAGGGGGGATGGCTACACCTTC
few	-	TRBV11-2	TRBJ2-1	CASSLARDGTYNEQFF	TGTGCCAGCAGCTTAGCCCGGGACGGGACCTACAATGAGCAGTTCTTC
many	-	TRBV6-6	TRBJ2-3	CASKRPRTDTQYF	TGTGCCAGCAAAAGACCCCGCACAGATACGCAGTATTTT
many	-	TRBV20-1	TRBJ2-1	CSAPGTFSYNEQFF	TGCAGTGCTCCAGGGACTTTCTCCTACAATGAGCAGTTCTTC
many	-	TRBV27	TRBJ2-1	CASSYDVGPRNNEQFF	TGTGCCAGCAGTTACGATGTGGGGCCACGGAACAATGAGCAGTTCTTC
few	-	TRBV2	TRBJ2-2	CASKILQGDTGELFF	TGTGCCAGCAAGATATTACAGGGCGACACCGGGGAGCTGTTTTTT
many	-	TRBV7-9	TRBJ1-5	CASSLRGQPQHF	TGTGCCAGCAGCTTAAGGGGTCAGCCCCAGCATTTT
few	-	TRBV9	TRBJ1-2	CASSRAGVTADGYTF	TGTGCCAGCTCCAGGGCAGGGGTCACCGCGGATGGCTACACCTTC
-	TRBD2	TRBV20-1	TRBJ2-7	CSASVVAGGSYEQYF	TGCAGTGCTAGTGTAGTAGCGGGGGGCTCCTACGAGCAGTACTTC
many	TRBD2	TRBV7-2	TRBJ2-1	CASSLGVAGGFNEQFF	TGTGCCAGCAGCTTAGGAGTAGCGGGCGGGTTTAATGAGCAGTTCTTC
many	-	TRBV7-8	TRBJ2-2	CASSLTGSSGELFF	TGTGCCAGCAGCTTGACAGGTTCCAGCGGGGAGCTGTTTTTT
-	TRBD1	TRBV20-1	TRBJ1-2	CSAPPTGMGYGYTF	TGCAGTGCTCCACCGACAGGGATGGGCTATGGCTACACCTTC
few	-	TRBV11-2	TRBJ1-1	CASSLQPDLEAFF	TGTGCCAGCAGCTTACAGCCAGACCTAGAAGCTTTCTTT
-	-	TRBV18	TRBJ2-2	CASSPPNGPTGELFF	TGTGCCAGCTCACCTCCTAACGGCCCCACCGGGGAGCTGTTTTTT
-	TRBD2	TRBV28	TRBJ2-5	CASSSTLLAGGETQYF	TGTGCCAGCAGTTCGACCTTACTAGCGGGGGGGGAGACCCAGTACTTC
-	TRBD1	TRBV29-1	TRBJ2-6	CSTLTGWGTRANVLTF	TGCAGCACCTTGACAGGGTGGGGAACGAGGGCCAACGTCCTGACTTTC
few	-	TRBV29-1	TRBJ1-1	CSVEGRRTEAFF	TGCAGCGTTGAGGGCAGAAGAACTGAAGCTTTCTTT
few	TRBD1	TRBV7-8	TRBJ2-3	CASSASGTGTDTQYF	TGTGCCAGCAGCGCATCCGGGACAGGCACAGATACGCAGTATTTT
few	TRBD1	TRBV5-1	TRBJ1-2	CASSLAPQGVDYGYTF	TGCGCCAGCAGCTTGGCCCCCCAGGGGGTGGACTATGGCTACACCTTC
many	-	TRBV7-8	TRBJ2-1	CASSRGWEQFF	TGTGCCAGCAGCCGTGGATGGGAGCAGTTCTTC
few	-	TRBV25-1	TRBJ2-5	CASRGGRGPETQYF	TGTGCCAGCAGGGGGGGCAGGGGCCCAGAGACCCAGTACTTC
-	-	TRBV12-3/TRBV12-4	TRBJ1-5	CASSLAQGNQPQHF	TGTGCCAGCAGTTTAGCTCAGGGGAATCAGCCCCAGCATTTT